This T cell receptor (beta chain) emerged from a study of cytomegalovirus exposure and HLA in healthy donors. It was the approximately 110-subject validation cohort, separate from the roughly 700-subject first cohort, to which the donors belonged. Sequencing used immunoSEQ multiplex PCR; TCRdb keeps in-frame clones, though not all of them. In the table there are about 64,000 clones, roughly 96% of which are singletons. Note on this clone: The germline gene is not matched at one end of the junction; a read error may be the cause.

Germline assignment: CDR1 MNHEY and CDR2 SMNVEV (reference sequence). The length of the CDR3 is 14 residues. Sequencing was done on a sample of PBMCs. The clonotype comes from a woman aged 18 to 35 in good health and CMV-seropositive. The rearrangement uses TRBV27 and TRBJ2-7; 7 bases map to TRBD2. The CDR3 sequence: CASCLGGGVGEQYF. Written as DNA, the CDR3 is TGTGCCAGCTGTTTGGGGGGAGGGGTGGGGGAGCAGTACTTC.